The 18 T cell receptor beta chains below all came from one sample that was sequenced in a study of blood T cell repertoires in COVID-19 (dated by TCRdb to between 2020 and 2021). Library method: the immunoSEQ multiplex PCR assay. TCRdb holds this immuneACCESS table with in-frame rearrangements only. Some clones are missing; in checked studies, unresolved V genes explain under half, and the rest has no known cause. Within this sample are roughly 170,000 clones, with around 72% of them counted one time only. 2.5% to 3.5% of the sample comes from the top ten. The sequenced sample consisted of peripheral blood. The receptor set was obtained from an elderly woman with acute or convalescent COVID-19.

The CDR3 sequence is CASSLGGTTEAFF. The CDR3 DNA follows: TGTGCCAGCAGCTTGGGCGGGACTACTGAAGCTTTCTTT. V is TRBV5-5 and J is TRBJ1-1, with a weak D call TRBD1 (5 bases). Trimming left V 0 bases short and J 5 bases short, with 8 bases between. Per the germline V gene, CDR1 is SGHKS and CDR2 is YYEKEE (reference sequence). CDR3 length: 13 residues.

This clone has only a few counts. Distinct nucleotide sequences in the sample also encode this CDR3. This sequence joins TRBV30 and TRBJ2-7; weak D call: TRBD1 (5 bases). CDR3 length equals 12 residues. V lost 0 bases to trimming and J lost 3 bases, with 6 bases between them. From germline, CDR1 is GTSNPN and CDR2 SVGIG (reference sequence). CDR3 in amino acids: CAWSVQGYEQYF. In DNA form, the CDR3 reads TGTGCCTGGAGTGTTCAGGGCTACGAGCAGTACTTC.

The V gene is TRBV5-6, the J gene TRBJ2-7; D is perhaps TRBD2 (6 bases). Trimming shortened V by 1 base and J by 3 bases, and 20 bases separated the two germline ends. The CDR3 is 17 amino acids. Germline V gene data show CDR1 as SGHDT and CDR2 as YYEEEE. CDR3 coding DNA: TGTGCCAGCAGCTTGTCTACTCGGGAGTATCGATTCTACGAGCAGTACTTC. This codes for CASSLSTREYRFYEQYF.

This clone has only a few counts. The CDR3 here is CASSEASGTATQYF. In DNA, the CDR3 is TGTGCCAGCAGTGAAGCATCCGGGACAGCGACCCAGTACTTC. The V gene is TRBV6-1, the J gene TRBJ2-5; 7 nucleotides align to TRBD1. CDR3 size: 14 residues. V dropped 0 bases and J dropped 7; count of bases not matched to a gene: 5. Germline CDR1 and CDR2: MNHNS and SASEGT.

This clone was found once. This chain connects TRBV28 to TRBJ2-1; perhaps TRBD1 as D (8 bases). This CDR3 is 15 amino acids long. Germline CDR1 reads MDHEN; CDR2 reads SYDVKM. Trimming removed 2 bases from V and 4 bases from J, with 12 bases in between. CDR3 in amino acids: CASSLEQGGYNEQFF. Written as DNA, the CDR3 is TGTGCCAGCAGTTTAGAACAGGGGGGGTACAATGAGCAGTTCTTC.

The chain recombines TRBV19 with TRBJ1-1; D might be TRBD1 (5 bases). The CDR3 spans 13 residues. Per germline, CDR1 LNHDA and CDR2 SQIVND (reference sequence). The V gene lost 6 bases and the J gene lost 3 bases, with 11 bases spanning the gap. CDR3 sequence reads: CASSLGVDTEAFF. The CDR3 nucleotides read TGTGCCAGTAGCTTAGGGGTCGACACTGAAGCTTTCTTT.

V and J are TRBV19 and TRBJ1-5; tentatively, D is TRBD1 (5 bases). Germline-derived CDR1 and CDR2 are LNHDA and SQIVND (reference sequence). Trimming took off 6 bases at V and 0 bases at J, with 9 bases between the two ends. This CDR3 contains 14 residues. Here the CDR3 DNA reads TGTGCCAGTAGGAGGGGAGGTAGCAATCAGCCCCAGCATTTT. Its protein product is CASRRGGSNQPQHF.

This chain links TRBV27 with TRBJ2-1, with 15 bases identical to TRBD2. CDR1 MNHEY and CDR2 SMNVEV come from the germline V gene (reference sequence). V dropped 5 bases and J dropped 10; count of bases not matched to a gene: 9. This CDR3 region has 16 residues. The CDR3 bases are TGTGCCAGCAGTCCGGGACTAGCGGGAGGCTCGGACGAGCAGTTCTTC. Translating it yields CASSPGLAGGSDEQFF.

The V and J genes are TRBV6-6 and TRBJ2-3; a possible D gene is TRBD2 (6 bases). Trimming cost V 4 bases and J 8 bases, with 13 bases left between them. From germline, CDR1 is MNHNY and CDR2 SVGAGI (reference sequence). This CDR3 spans 13 amino acids. The CDR3 region has the DNA TGTGCCAGCAGTTTCACGGGGCGGGGTACGCAGTATTTT. As protein: CASSFTGRGTQYF.

This chain connects TRBV27 to TRBJ1-2; the D gene is possibly TRBD1 (5 bases). Trimming removed 2 bases at V and 5 bases at J, with 9 bases between. In germline, CDR1 is MNHEY, CDR2 SMNVEV (reference sequence). This CDR3 spans 13 amino acids. Here the CDR3 DNA reads TGTGCCAGCAGTTTAACCCCAGGGTATGGCTACACCTTC. Its translation is CASSLTPGYGYTF.

The J gene is TRBJ2-1, the V gene TRBV19; D remains ambiguous. Germline-derived CDR1 and CDR2 are LNHDA and SQIVND (reference sequence). Trimming removed 7 bases at V and 9 bases at J, with 13 bases between. CDR3 length equals 12 residues. The CDR3 reads CASNNLRGEQFF. The CDR3 DNA reads TGTGCCAGTAATAACCTACGTGGTGAGCAGTTCTTC. The whole variable domain, remainder taken from reference TRBV19 and TRBJ2-1, is DGGITQSPKYLFRKEGQNVTLSCEQNLNHDAMYWYRQDPGQGLRLIYYSQIVNDFQKGDIAEGYSVSREKKESFPLTVTSAQKNPTAFYLCASNNLRGEQFFGPGTRLTVL.

This chain joins TRBV5-1 and TRBJ2-6; D is undetermined. CDR1 and CDR2 from the germline V gene are SGHRS and YFSETQ. V lost 6 bases and J lost 2, with 12 bases in between. This CDR3 is 15 amino acids long. The CDR3 DNA reads TGCGCCAGCACTCTAAGTACCCCTGGGGCCAACGTCCTGACTTTC. It specifies CASTLSTPGANVLTF.

This chain connects TRBV28 to TRBJ2-7; 7 positions agree with TRBD1. The CDR3 is made up of 12 amino acids. CDR1 is MDHEN and CDR2 is SYDVKM in the germline V gene. The CDR3 loop is CALRGLSDEQYF. In nucleotides, the CDR3 is TGTGCTTTGAGGGGGCTCAGTGACGAGCAGTACTTC.

The chain combines TRBV28 with TRBJ1-4; the match to TRBD1 covers 8 bases. The CDR3 is made up of 13 amino acids. With 9 bases clipped from V and 7 bases from J, the junction kept 7 bases outside the gene matches. Germline CDR1 is MDHEN and CDR2 is SYDVKM. The CDR3 bases are TGTGCCAGTCCCAGGGGGCGAGGTGAAAAACTGTTTTTT. It codes for CASPRGRGEKLFF.

The V call is TRBV20-1, the J call TRBJ1-5; TRBD1 agrees at 10 bases. The germline V gene has CDR1 DFQATT and CDR2 SNEGSKA (reference sequence). V was clipped by 3 bases and J by 5 bases; unmatched bases: 7. The CDR3 consists of 15 residues. CDR3 region: CSASPGTGADQPQHF. CDR3 DNA: TGCAGTGCTAGTCCCGGGACAGGGGCCGATCAGCCCCAGCATTTT.

The chain combines TRBV6-5 with TRBJ2-1, with 8 bases that match TRBD2. Trimming removed 6 bases from V and 6 bases from J; junction bases left unmatched: 7. The CDR3 sequence is 14 residues long. Per germline, CDR1 MNHEY and CDR2 SVGAGI. CDR3 amino acids: CASRPSGSRNEQFF. The DNA for the CDR3 is TGTGCCAGCAGACCTAGCGGGTCACGCAATGAGCAGTTCTTC.

The chain recombines TRBV5-1 with TRBJ1-5; 7 positions agree with TRBD1. Unmatched junction bases numbered 3, after V lost 1 base and J lost 5 bases. This CDR3 contains 14 residues. Germline CDR1 reads SGHRS; CDR2 reads YFSETQ. CDR3 loop: CASSLQGEDQPQHF. In DNA form, the CDR3 reads TGCGCCAGCAGCTTGCAGGGGGAGGATCAGCCCCAGCATTTT.

J is TRBJ1-1 and V is TRBV9; possibly TRBD1 for D (6 bases). V was clipped by 3 bases and J by 4 bases, with 16 bases between them. Germline V gene lookup returns CDR1 SGDLS and CDR2 YYNGEE. This CDR3 is built from 15 residues. The CDR3 reads CASSARAAGVTEAFF. In DNA form, the CDR3 reads TGTGCCAGCAGCGCCAGAGCGGCAGGGGTCACTGAAGCTTTCTTT.